These 16 T cell receptor beta chains came from one sample sequenced in a study of blood T cell repertoires in COVID-19. TCRdb's copy holds only in-frame clones and misses some; the assay was immunoSEQ multiplex PCR. There are approximately 70,000 clones in the sample; under 95% occur only once, and 4.8% lies in the top ten. Specimen: peripheral blood. The receptor set was obtained from a woman aged 55-70 years with active COVID-19.

This chain connects TRBV19 to TRBJ2-2; D not certain. Trimming removed 6 bases from V and 6 bases from J, with 5 bases in between. Looked up from germline, CDR1 is LNHDA and CDR2 is SQIVND (reference sequence). The CDR3 sequence is 11 residues long. The CDR3 is CASRRAGELFF. The CDR3 nucleotides read TGTGCCAGTAGGAGAGCCGGGGAGCTGTTTTTT.

This chain joins TRBV7-9 and TRBJ1-2; a possible D gene is TRBD1 (6 bases). V was shortened by 7 bases and J by 8 bases, with 20 bases between the two germline ends. The CDR3 contains 14 residues. Germline-derived CDR1 and CDR2 are SEHNR and FQNEAQ (reference sequence). The CDR3: CASTPSTGPAGYTF. The CDR3 DNA is TGTGCCAGCACCCCCAGTACAGGGCCGGCGGGCTACACCTTC.

The rearrangement links TRBV28 to TRBJ2-7; TRBD2 might be the D (6 bases). With 8 bases removed from V and 6 bases from J, the gap between germline ends came to 14 bases. CDR1 and CDR2 (germline): MDHEN, SYDVKM. The CDR3 has 12 amino acids. This CDR3 reads CASGRSGFEQYF. CDR3 bases: TGTGCCAGCGGACGAAGCGGGTTCGAGCAGTACTTC.

The chain carries TRBV2 and TRBJ1-1, with D tentatively TRBD1 (5 bases). This CDR3 spans 14 amino acids. The germline CDR1 and CDR2 sequences are SNHLY and FYNNEI. With 8 bases removed from V and 4 bases from J, the gap between germline ends came to 17 bases. The CDR3 is CASEQVSRFTEAFF. The DNA of the CDR3 is TGTGCCAGCGAACAGGTCTCTCGATTCACTGAAGCTTTCTTT.

This rearrangement joins TRBV3-1 (or the pseudogene TRBV3-2) to TRBJ1-3, with D perhaps matching TRBD1 (6 bases). This CDR3 comprises 15 residues. CDR1 LGHDT and CDR2 YNNKEL come from the germline V gene (reference sequence). Trimming took off 2 bases at V and 2 bases at J, with 10 bases between the two ends. CDR3 loop: CASSQRAGAGNTIYF. In DNA, the CDR3 is TGTGCCAGCAGCCAAAGGGCAGGGGCTGGAAACACCATATATTTT.

CDR3 sequence (DNA): TGTGCCAGCAGCTCTCGACTAGCGGGAGAGCGGCCCGAGACCCAGTACTTC. It yields the protein CASSSRLAGERPETQYF. The V and J genes are TRBV5-5 and TRBJ2-5; 12 bases map to TRBD2. Germline values: CDR1 SGHKS, CDR2 YYEKEE (reference sequence). The CDR3 sequence is 17 residues long. Trimming took 3 bases from V and 5 from J; bases not matched to a gene: 11.

The gene calls are TRBV30 and TRBJ2-5; 8 bases are a match to TRBD2. V gave up 2 bases and J gave up 2 bases; unmatched junction bases: 4. The CDR3 has 14 amino acids. Germline V lookup: CDR1 GTSNPN, CDR2 SVGIG (reference sequence). The CDR3, as DNA: TGTGCCTGGAGTCAGATAGCGGGACAAGAGACCCAGTACTTC. Translating gives CAWSQIAGQETQYF.

The genes are TRBV19 and TRBJ1-5; D is perhaps TRBD1 (6 bases). Trimming took off 7 bases at V and 2 bases at J, with 12 bases between the two ends. The CDR3 loop spans 14 amino acids. CDR1 is LNHDA and CDR2 is SQIVND in the germline V gene (reference sequence). As DNA, the CDR3 is TGTGCCAGTAACCCGGGGGGCGGCAATCAGCCCCAGCATTTT. It yields the protein CASNPGGGNQPQHF. The whole variable domain, filled in from reference TRBV19 and TRBJ1-5, reads DGGITQSPKYLFRKEGQNVTLSCEQNLNHDAMYWYRQDPGQGLRLIYYSQIVNDFQKGDIAEGYSVSREKKESFPLTVTSAQKNPTAFYLCASNPGGGNQPQHFGDGTRLSIL.

The rearrangement joins TRBV4-1 to TRBJ1-5; TRBD1 might be the D (6 bases). The V gene's germline CDR1 is MGHRA and CDR2 YSYEKL. The CDR3 loop spans 15 amino acids. Trimming cost V 0 bases and J 10 bases, with 16 bases left between them. The CDR3 region has the DNA TGCGCCAGCAGCCAAGAGCCGACAGGCGTCCTTCCCCAGCATTTT. Translation gives CASSQEPTGVLPQHF.

This clone has just a few counts. The genes are TRBV7-9 and TRBJ2-5, with TRBD2 as a possible D gene (5 bases). This CDR3 region has 14 residues. Germline-derived CDR1 and CDR2 are SEHNR and FQNEAQ (reference sequence). Trimming shortened V by 6 bases and J by 0 bases, and 11 bases separated the two germline ends. CDR3 protein: CASRSGRYQETQYF. In DNA, the CDR3 is TGTGCCAGCAGAAGCGGTCGGTACCAAGAGACCCAGTACTTC.

This sequence joins TRBV24-1 and TRBJ2-6; 8 bases match TRBD1. Germline CDR1 and CDR2: KGHDR and SFDVKD. Losses at the gene ends were 2 bases for V and 13 bases for J; bases not matched to a gene: 6. This CDR3 comprises 14 residues. CDR3 protein: CATSDSRQGWVLTF. The CDR3 DNA is TGTGCCACCAGTGATTCGAGACAGGGGTGGGTCCTGACTTTC.

This chain links TRBV3-1 (or the pseudogene TRBV3-2) with TRBJ2-3, with a tentative D call TRBD2 (5 bases). The germline gives CDR1 LGHDT, CDR2 YNNKEL (reference sequence). Trimming took off 1 base at V and 4 bases at J, with 15 bases between the two ends. This CDR3 region has 16 residues. CDR3 in amino acids: CASSQASFGAADTQYF. CDR3 in DNA: TGTGCCAGCAGCCAAGCTAGCTTTGGAGCAGCAGATACGCAGTATTTT.

The chain joins TRBV5-4 to TRBJ2-3; D perhaps matches TRBD1 (5 bases). The V gene lost 2 bases and the J gene lost 2 bases, with 9 bases spanning the gap. CDR1 SGHNT and CDR2 YYREEE come from the germline V gene (reference sequence). The length of the CDR3 is 14 residues. In DNA, the CDR3 is TGTGCCAGCAGCTTCGGACAAAACACAGATACGCAGTATTTT. As protein: CASSFGQNTDTQYF.

The chain has TRBV3-1 (or the pseudogene TRBV3-2) and TRBJ2-3; 7 bases map to TRBD2. The V and J ends lost 1 base and 2 bases, in that order; junction bases with no gene match: 6. From germline, CDR1 is LGHDT and CDR2 YNNKEL (reference sequence). The CDR3 is made up of 16 amino acids. The CDR3 bases are TGTGCCAGCAGCCAAGTGCCTAGCGGTCCCACAGATACGCAGTATTTT. This gives the protein CASSQVPSGPTDTQYF.

This clone was found once. The chain joins TRBV18 to TRBJ1-6; TRBD1 might be the D (6 bases). In germline, CDR1 is KGHSH, CDR2 LQKENI. The germline V and J ends were trimmed by 6 bases and 7 bases, with 13 bases remaining between them. The length of the CDR3 is 14 residues. The chain's CDR3 is CASSQDRSNSPLHF. The CDR3 region has the DNA TGTGCCAGCTCCCAGGACAGATCCAATTCACCCCTCCACTTT.

The V and J genes are TRBV5-1 and TRBJ2-2, with 8 positions matching TRBD1. This CDR3 is built from 15 residues. Germline lookup yields CDR1 SGHRS and CDR2 YFSETQ. V shed 5 bases and J 7 bases; nucleotides not matched to a gene: 10. DNA of the CDR3: TGCGCCAGCAGACCCGACAGGGGCGGTTTCGGGGAGCTGTTTTTT. It specifies CASRPDRGGFGELFF. The entire variable domain, with the rest obtained from reference TRBV5-1 and TRBJ2-2, is as follows: KAGVTQTPRYLIKTRGQQVTLSCSPISGHRSVSWYQQTPGQGLQFLFEYFSETQRNKGNFPGRFSGRQFSNSRSEMNVSTLELGDSALYLCASRPDRGGFGELFFGEGSRLTVL.